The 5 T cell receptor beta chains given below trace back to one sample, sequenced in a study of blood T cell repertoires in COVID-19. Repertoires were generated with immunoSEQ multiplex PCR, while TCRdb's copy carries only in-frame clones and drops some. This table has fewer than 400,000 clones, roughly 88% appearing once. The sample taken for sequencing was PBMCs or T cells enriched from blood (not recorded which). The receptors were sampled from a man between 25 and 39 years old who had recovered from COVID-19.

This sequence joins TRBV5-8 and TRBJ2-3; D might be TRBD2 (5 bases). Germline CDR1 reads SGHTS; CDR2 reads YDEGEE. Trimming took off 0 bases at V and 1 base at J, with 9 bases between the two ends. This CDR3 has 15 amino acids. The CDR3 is CASSLGTPRTDTQYF. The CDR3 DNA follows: TGTGCCAGCAGCTTGGGGACTCCCCGCACAGATACGCAGTATTTT.

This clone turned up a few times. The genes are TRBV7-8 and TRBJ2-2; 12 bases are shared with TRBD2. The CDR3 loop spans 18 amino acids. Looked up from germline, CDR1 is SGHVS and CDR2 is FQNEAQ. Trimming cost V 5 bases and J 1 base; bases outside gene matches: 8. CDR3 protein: CASSRLLAGGLNTGELFF. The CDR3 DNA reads TGTGCCAGCAGCCGACTACTAGCGGGGGGACTGAACACCGGGGAGCTGTTTTTT.

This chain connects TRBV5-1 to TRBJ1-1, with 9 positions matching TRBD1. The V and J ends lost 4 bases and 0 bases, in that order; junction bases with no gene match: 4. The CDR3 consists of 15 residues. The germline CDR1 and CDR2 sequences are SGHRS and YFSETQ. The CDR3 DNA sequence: TGCGCCAGCAGCATTGGGACAGGGATGAACACTGAAGCTTTCTTT. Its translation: CASSIGTGMNTEAFF. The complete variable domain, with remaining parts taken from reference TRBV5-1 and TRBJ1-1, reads KAGVTQTPRYLIKTRGQQVTLSCSPISGHRSVSWYQQTPGQGLQFLFEYFSETQRNKGNFPGRFSGRQFSNSRSEMNVSTLELGDSALYLCASSIGTGMNTEAFFGQGTRLTVV.

The CDR3 DNA follows: TGTGCCAGCAGCTTTCAGGGGGAGCAGCCCCAGCATTTT. Translated: CASSFQGEQPQHF. The chain combines TRBV7-2 with TRBJ1-5; 7 bases align to TRBD1. Germline values: CDR1 SGHTA, CDR2 FQGNSA. This CDR3 spans 13 amino acids. The V segment lost 3 bases and the J segment 7 bases; nucleotides outside the gene matches: 3.

The CDR3 DNA follows: TGTGCCAGCAGGAAGACAGGGGCCTACGAGCAGTACTTC. It codes for CASRKTGAYEQYF. V and J are TRBV2 and TRBJ2-7; 8 bases are a match to TRBD1. The CDR3 contains 13 residues. The V and J ends lost 6 bases and 2 bases, in that order; junction bases with no gene match: 3. CDR1 and CDR2 (germline): SNHLY, FYNNEI.